This T cell receptor (beta chain) was retrieved from a study of blood T cell repertoires in COVID-19. At the level of the study: The United States, Italy and Spain were the sources of the acute and convalescent COVID-19 samples. Nucleic acid was either cDNA or gDNA, and it came from T cells, B-cell-depleted T cells, or PBMCs.

Study processing details: Nucleated cell number was recorded as an estimate derived from reference gene primer amplification. The assay was immunoSEQ multiplex PCR, and TCRdb's table has in-frame clones only and misses some. V, J and clone size are taken as reported in that table, and D and trimming were inferred from the DNA itself. The sample has about 130,000 clones, 85% to 90% seen once. Germline CDR1 is MGHDK and CDR2 is SYGVNS. There are 14 residues in the CDR3. Trimming removed 3 bases from V and 2 bases from J, with 11 bases in between. The material sequenced was peripheral blood. The chain carries TRBV25-1 and TRBJ2-7; D is perhaps TRBD1 (6 bases). The receptor was isolated from a human donor in a cohort sampled during active COVID-19. In DNA, the CDR3 is TGTGCCAGCAGTGACCAGGGGCCCCCCTACGAGCAGTACTTC. Residues: CASSDQGPPYEQYF.